Shown below are 5 T cell receptor beta chains from a single sample sequenced in a study of spatial heterogeneity in lung cancer. Their cognate antigens are unknown. Time point indicated: sample taken at primary tumor resection. Study results and caveats: How many expanded intratumoral alpha and beta TCRs were present tracked the tumor mutation count, which was a count of nonsynonymous mutations.

TCRdb reanalysed the 5' RACE reads using MiXCR and keeps one entry per CDR3 protein. The repertoire holds 16,000 or so distinct CDR3 sequences, with around 6.5% as singletons. The sample in question was lung tumor tissue, obtained at surgery. These TCRs come from a female donor with early-stage non-small cell lung cancer.

This clonotype appeared many times. This beta chain represents an off-target read in a library built for alpha chains; its size is of limited meaning. The chain has TRBV7-2 and TRBJ2-1, with D unresolved. The CDR3 sequence is 14 residues long. Between the trimmed V and J ends, which lost 5 bases and 8 bases, there was a span of 16 bases. CDR1 is SGHTA and CDR2 is FQGNSA in the germline V gene. The CDR3 spells CASSPGIFNDEQFF. CDR3 DNA sequence: TGTGCCAGCAGCCCAGGCATCTTTAACGATGAGCAGTTCTTC.

This clonotype is termed medium-sized. With the library built for alpha chains, this beta chain is off target and its frequency is not meaningful. V and J are TRBV29-1 and TRBJ1-1; perhaps TRBD1 as D (5 bases). Germline-derived CDR1 and CDR2 are SQVTM and ANQGSEA. The CDR3 covers 13 residues. V lost 7 bases and J 3 bases, leaving 15 bases between the germline ends. In nucleotides, the CDR3 is TGCAGCGGGACAAAGGGGTTTGACACTGAAGCTTTCTTT. The encoded protein is CSGTKGFDTEAFF.

This clonotype was seen many times. As an off-target read in a library built for alpha chains, this beta chain has a frequency of little significance. This chain connects TRBV20-1 to TRBJ1-6; D uncertain. Trimming shortened V by 8 bases and J by 0 bases, and 11 bases separated the two germline ends. The V gene's germline CDR1 is DFQATT and CDR2 SNEGSKA (reference sequence). The CDR3 has 14 residues. This CDR3 reads CSSRVGSYNSPLHF. As DNA, the CDR3 is TGCAGTTCCCGGGTGGGCTCCTATAATTCACCCCTCCACTTT.

This clonotype was seen more than once but under ten times. This beta chain turned up in a library designed for alpha chains; as an off-target read, its abundance says little. V is TRBV2 and J is TRBJ2-5, with D uncertain. The V gene lost 8 bases and the J gene lost 3 bases, with 7 bases spanning the gap. CDR1 and CDR2 (germline): SNHLY, FYNNEI. The CDR3 length is 11 residues. Here the CDR3 DNA reads TGTGCCAGCGTCTATGAAGAGACCCAGTACTTC. Translation: CASVYEETQYF.

There are many counts of this clonotype. The library was prepared for alpha chains; this beta chain is a stray read, so its frequency means little. This chain links TRBV30 with TRBJ2-1; 8 bases are a match to TRBD2. Trimming at V came to 8 bases and at J to 4 bases, leaving 7 bases not matched to a gene. In germline, CDR1 is GTSNPN, CDR2 SVGIG (reference sequence). The CDR3 length is 13 residues. This chain's CDR3 is CAARGALYNEQFF. The CDR3 coding sequence is TGTGCCGCGCGGGGGGCGCTGTACAATGAGCAGTTCTTC. Variable domain in full (rest from reference TRBV30 and TRBJ2-1): SQTIHQWPATLVQPVGSPLSLECTVEGTSNPNLYWYRQAAGRGLQLLFYSVGIGQISSEVPQNLSASRPQDRQFILSSKKLLLSDSGFYLCAARGALYNEQFFGPGTRLTVL.